The entry below gives a single T cell receptor (beta chain) sequence along with its context. Antigen: not known. These data originate in a study of cytomegalovirus exposure and HLA in healthy donors. Libraries were prepared by immunoSEQ multiplex PCR; TCRdb keeps only in-frame clonotypes and omits some of them. Of 150,000 to 200,000 clones in the sample, roughly 84% were seen once. Findings and caveats of the study: Researchers catalogued over 150 TCR beta chains as cytomegalovirus-associated.

Sequences were obtained from PBMCs. This TCR was sampled from a man between 18 and 29 years old in good health and CMV-seropositive.

In DNA form, the CDR3 reads TGCGCCAGCAGCTTGCGGGGTAGAGGCACCATATATTTT. Its translation: CASSLRGRGTIYF. This chain joins TRBV5-1 and TRBJ1-3; D not certain. This CDR3 has 13 residues. V lost 1 base and J lost 9, with 11 bases in between. Looked up from germline, CDR1 is SGHRS and CDR2 is YFSETQ.